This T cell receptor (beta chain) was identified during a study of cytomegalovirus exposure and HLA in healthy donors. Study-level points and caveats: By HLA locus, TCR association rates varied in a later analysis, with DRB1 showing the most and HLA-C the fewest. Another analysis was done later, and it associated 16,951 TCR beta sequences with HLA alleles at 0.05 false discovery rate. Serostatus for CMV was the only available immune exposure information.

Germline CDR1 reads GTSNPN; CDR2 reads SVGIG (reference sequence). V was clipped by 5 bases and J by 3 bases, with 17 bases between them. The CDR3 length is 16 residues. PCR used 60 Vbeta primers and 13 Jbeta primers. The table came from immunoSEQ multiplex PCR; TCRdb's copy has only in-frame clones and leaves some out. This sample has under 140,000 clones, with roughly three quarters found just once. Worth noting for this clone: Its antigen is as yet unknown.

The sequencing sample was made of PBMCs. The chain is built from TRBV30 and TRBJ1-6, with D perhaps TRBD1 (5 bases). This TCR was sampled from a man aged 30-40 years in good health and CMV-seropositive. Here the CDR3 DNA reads TGTGCCTGGGAGATGGGGCGCACGGGCTATAATTCACCCCTCCACTTT. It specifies CAWEMGRTGYNSPLHF.